The TCR beta chain described here comes from a study of tumor-infiltrating lymphocytes in primary liver carcinoma. Germline DNA was extracted too, while blood RNA derived from unsorted whole blood. With a constant-region primer, TCR beta cDNA was made from approximately 500 ng of total RNA. Amplification in three nested multiplex PCR rounds with slightly modified ARM-PCR gave rise to TCR beta libraries. Forward primers for TRBV1-TRBV30 and a C-beta reverse primer served the first two PCR rounds, at about 10 cycles each. TCRdb analysed the multiplex PCR reads with MiXCR anew, one entry per CDR3 protein. The table lists approximately 330,000 distinct CDR3 sequences, roughly two thirds of them singletons. Germline V CDR1 and CDR2: MDHEN, SYDVKM. V shed 3 bases and J shed 2 bases, with 16 bases lying between them. The CDR3 loop spans 17 amino acids.

Source material: peripheral blood. The chain couples TRBV28 to TRBJ2-2; D perhaps matches TRBD2 (5 bases). The receptor's source is a man between 35 and 55 years old with primary liver carcinoma and hepatitis B virus infection. The CDR3: CASSFISSSLNTGELFF. In DNA form, the CDR3 reads TGTGCCAGCAGTTTTATCTCTAGCAGTCTAAACACCGGGGAGCTGTTTTTT.